This entry lists 29 T cell receptor beta chains sequenced from one sample in a study of blood T cell repertoires in COVID-19. Assay: immunoSEQ multiplex PCR; the TCRdb copy retains only in-frame clones and omits some. The top ten clones hold about 30% of a sample with 55,000 to 80,000 clones, roughly 74% of them seen once. Sample: peripheral blood. The receptors come from a woman aged 80 or over with acute or convalescent COVID-19.

The CDR3 protein is CASSRRDRAYGYTF. The DNA for the CDR3 is TGTGCCAGCAGCCGCCGGGACAGGGCCTATGGCTACACCTTC. V and J are TRBV7-8 and TRBJ1-2, with 9 bases matching TRBD1. The germline V gene has CDR1 SGHVS and CDR2 FQNEAQ. This CDR3 region has 14 residues. The V segment lost 5 bases and the J segment 4 bases; nucleotides outside the gene matches: 5. Full variable domain (outside the CDR3, taken from reference TRBV7-8 and TRBJ1-2): GAGVSQSPRYKVAKRGQDVALRCDPISGHVSLFWYQQALGQGPEFLTYFQNEAQLDKSGLPSDRFFAERPEGSVSTLKIQRTQQEDSAVYLCASSRRDRAYGYTFGSGTRLTVV.

This clone was counted a few times. The V gene is TRBV12-3 or TRBV12-4, the J gene TRBJ2-2; D is unresolved. Trimming cost V 6 bases and J 3 bases, with 8 bases left between them. The CDR3 extends over 13 amino acids. The CDR3 DNA reads as TGTGCCAGCAGCTATTCGGACACCGGGGAGCTGTTTTTT. It specifies CASSYSDTGELFF.

The chain uses TRBV19 and TRBJ2-1; TRBD1 matches 8 bases. The CDR3 spans 15 residues. The germline CDR1 and CDR2 sequences are LNHDA and SQIVND (reference sequence). Germline trimming cut 2 bases from V and 3 bases from J; bases unmatched to any gene: 3. CDR3 in DNA: TGTGCCAGTAGTATACAGGGGGCGGACTACAATGAGCAGTTCTTC. It translates to CASSIQGADYNEQFF.

This rearrangement joins TRBV7-6 to TRBJ1-5; 7 bases align to TRBD1. The CDR3 extends over 15 amino acids. The trim removed 2 bases at V and 6 bases at J, leaving 7 bases unmatched. Germline assignment: CDR1 SGHVS and CDR2 FNYEAQ. This CDR3 reads CASSLRQGRGQPQHF. The DNA for the CDR3 is TGTGCCAGCAGCTTAAGACAGGGCCGAGGTCAGCCCCAGCATTTT.

This chain links TRBV2 with TRBJ2-6; D remains ambiguous. V was pared by 1 base and J by 1 base, with 5 bases between. This CDR3 contains 15 residues. Germline V gene sequence: CDR1 SNHLY, CDR2 FYNNEI. The CDR3 nucleotides are TGTGCCAGCAGTGAAGAGCAATCTGGGGCCAACGTCCTGACTTTC. As protein: CASSEEQSGANVLTF.

V is TRBV7-9 and J is TRBJ2-2, with 7 bases fitting TRBD1. Trimming took 4 bases from V and 0 from J; bases not matched to a gene: 2. CDR1 and CDR2 (germline): SEHNR, FQNEAQ (reference sequence). The CDR3 extends over 15 amino acids. This CDR3 reads CASSSDRTNTGELFF. The CDR3 nucleotides read TGTGCCAGCAGCTCGGACAGGACGAACACCGGGGAGCTGTTTTTT.

The V call is TRBV6-2 or TRBV6-3, the J call TRBJ1-1; tentative D call: TRBD1 (5 bases). The CDR3 loop spans 15 amino acids. The V and J ends lost 6 bases and 4 bases respectively, with 18 bases between them. Germline CDR1 reads MNHEY; CDR2 reads SVGEGT. This CDR3 is CASSRIVGTFTEAFF. The CDR3 region has the DNA TGTGCCAGCAGCCGAATAGTCGGGACTTTCACTGAAGCTTTCTTT.

The rearrangement links TRBV19 to TRBJ2-1, with 7 positions matching TRBD2. Germline V gene data show CDR1 as LNHDA and CDR2 as SQIVND (reference sequence). The V gene end was trimmed by 6 bases and the J gene end by 7 bases; junction bases not matched to a gene: 12. The CDR3 runs to 15 residues. The CDR3 region has the DNA TGTGCCAGTAGCGGGGTGGGAGGGCATAGTAATGAGCAGTTCTTC. Its translation is CASSGVGGHSNEQFF.

This chain uses TRBV19 with TRBJ1-5; D is possibly TRBD1 (5 bases). Trimming removed 7 bases from V and 1 base from J, with 14 bases in between. Germline-derived CDR1 and CDR2 are LNHDA and SQIVND (reference sequence). The CDR3 consists of 15 residues. Written as DNA, the CDR3 is TGTGCCAGTAACTCTCAGGGTGCCAGCAATCAGCCCCAGCATTTT. Amino acids: CASNSQGASNQPQHF. Variable domain in full (rest from reference TRBV19 and TRBJ1-5): DGGITQSPKYLFRKEGQNVTLSCEQNLNHDAMYWYRQDPGQGLRLIYYSQIVNDFQKGDIAEGYSVSREKKESFPLTVTSAQKNPTAFYLCASNSQGASNQPQHFGDGTRLSIL.

The V call is TRBV30, the J call TRBJ2-3, with D tentatively TRBD1 (6 bases). CDR1 and CDR2 (germline): GTSNPN, SVGIG (reference sequence). V was pared by 3 bases and J by 0 bases, with 10 bases between. CDR3 size: 14 residues. CDR3 bases: TGTGCCTGGAGCAGGGGAACTAGCACAGATACGCAGTATTTT. Its translation: CAWSRGTSTDTQYF. Using reference TRBV30 and TRBJ2-3 for the parts outside the CDR3, the full variable domain is SQTIHQWPATLVQPVGSPLSLECTVEGTSNPNLYWYRQAAGRGLQLLFYSVGIGQISSEVPQNLSASRPQDRQFILSSKKLLLSDSGFYLCAWSRGTSTDTQYFGPGTRLTVL.

This chain uses TRBV19 with TRBJ2-2, with 7 bases that match TRBD1. The CDR3 is 15 residues long. Germline values: CDR1 LNHDA, CDR2 SQIVND (reference sequence). J lost 4 bases, V lost 5 bases, and 7 bases had no gene match. CDR3 region: CASSAQRQGTGELFF. CDR3 sequence (DNA): TGTGCCAGTAGTGCTCAAAGACAGGGCACCGGGGAGCTGTTTTTT.

The genes are TRBV19 and TRBJ2-5, with TRBD2 identical over 7 bases. Germline V gene lookup returns CDR1 LNHDA and CDR2 SQIVND (reference sequence). V lost 11 bases, J lost 1 base, and 10 bases stayed unmatched. The CDR3 spans 14 residues. In DNA, the CDR3 is TGTGCCTCCGCGAACGGGGGGTCCCAAGAGACCCAGTACTTC. This sequence encodes CASANGGSQETQYF.

The chain joins TRBV10-3 to TRBJ2-5; D is perhaps TRBD1 (6 bases). Germline CDR1 ENHRY, CDR2 SYGVKD. V was trimmed by 4 bases and J by 4 bases, leaving 16 bases between them. CDR3 size: 15 residues. The CDR3 DNA reads as TGTGCCATCAGTGCTGCCCCTGGGGGCGGAGAGACCCAGTACTTC. Translating it yields CAISAAPGGGETQYF.

The CDR3 sequence is CASISEGGRYNEQFF. The CDR3 region has the DNA TGTGCCAGTATCTCCGAAGGGGGCAGGTACAATGAGCAGTTCTTC. This chain joins TRBV19 and TRBJ2-1; 7 nucleotides align to TRBD1. Germline V lookup: CDR1 LNHDA, CDR2 SQIVND (reference sequence). The CDR3 has 15 amino acids. After removal of 7 bases from V and 4 bases from J, the junction contained 10 bases not matched to a gene.

J is TRBJ2-7 and V is TRBV11-3, with D possibly TRBD2 on 5 matching bases. With 2 bases removed from V and 0 bases from J, the gap between germline ends came to 8 bases. CDR3 length: 14 residues. In germline, CDR1 is SGHNT, CDR2 YENEEA. The CDR3 is CASSLLGSSYEQYF. CDR3 in DNA: TGTGCCAGCAGCTTACTGGGGAGCTCCTACGAGCAGTACTTC. Based on the CDR3 plus reference TRBV11-3 and TRBJ2-7, the full variable domain is EAGVVQSPRYKIIEKKQPVAFWCNPISGHNTLYWYLQNLGQGPELLIRYENEEAVDDSQLPKDRFSAERLKGVDSTLKIQPAELGDSAVYLCASSLLGSSYEQYFGPGTRLTVT.

The J gene is TRBJ2-7, the V gene TRBV19, with 11 bases aligning to TRBD1. In germline, CDR1 is LNHDA, CDR2 SQIVND (reference sequence). This CDR3 has 14 residues. V lost 7 bases and J lost 5; bases outside the gene matches: 7. The CDR3 DNA is TGTGCCAGTAAGTGGACAGGGGGCGCGCACGAGCAGTACTTC. Amino acids: CASKWTGGAHEQYF.

V and J are TRBV28 and TRBJ1-6; TRBD1 is a possible D gene (6 bases). The germline V gene has CDR1 MDHEN and CDR2 SYDVKM. V lost 7 bases and J 11 bases, leaving 12 bases between the germline ends. This CDR3 region has 12 residues. The CDR3 here is CASNTGLTPLHF. In DNA, the CDR3 is TGTGCCAGCAATACAGGGCTGACACCCCTCCACTTT.

V gene TRBV3-1 (or the pseudogene TRBV3-2) combines with J gene TRBJ2-7; the D gene is possibly TRBD1 (5 bases). The CDR3 extends over 14 amino acids. V shed 2 bases and J shed 8 bases, with 16 bases lying between them. Germline V gives CDR1 LGHDT, CDR2 YNNKEL (reference sequence). In nucleotides, the CDR3 is TGTGCCAGCAGCCAAAAAGGGGAAGGACCGAAGCAGTACTTC. Protein sequence: CASSQKGEGPKQYF.

J is TRBJ1-2 and V is TRBV25-1, with TRBD1 matching 8 bases. The CDR3 runs to 13 residues. CDR1 is MGHDK and CDR2 is SYGVNS in the germline V gene. The V gene end was trimmed by 6 bases and the J gene end by 7 bases; junction bases not matched to a gene: 7. The CDR3 here is CASRGSDRAGYTF. The DNA of the CDR3 is TGTGCCAGCAGAGGCTCGGACAGGGCTGGCTACACCTTC.

The CDR3 nucleotides read TGTGCCAGCACCACCCCCCGGGACAGGTACTCCTACGAGCAGTACTTC. Its protein is CASTTPRDRYSYEQYF. This chain joins TRBV2 and TRBJ2-7; the match to TRBD1 covers 8 bases. Germline lookup yields CDR1 SNHLY and CDR2 FYNNEI. The length of the CDR3 is 16 residues. V gave up 7 bases and J gave up 0 bases; unmatched junction bases: 11.

The chain combines TRBV2 with TRBJ2-5; 7 bases map to TRBD1. V was pared by 5 bases and J by 4 bases, with 10 bases of the junction left unmatched. The CDR3 runs to 15 residues. Germline CDR1 SNHLY, CDR2 FYNNEI. CDR3 sequence: CASSPNTGAGETQYF. Written as DNA, the CDR3 is TGTGCCAGCAGTCCCAATACAGGGGCGGGAGAGACCCAGTACTTC. The full variable domain, rest sourced from reference TRBV2 and TRBJ2-5, is EPEVTQTPSHQVTQMGQEVILRCVPISNHLYFYWYRQILGQKVEFLVSFYNNEISEKSEIFDDQFSVERPDGSNFTLKIRSTKLEDSAMYFCASSPNTGAGETQYFGPGTRLLVL.

J is TRBJ1-1 and V is TRBV19; possible D gene TRBD1, 6 bases. The CDR3 is made up of 13 amino acids. V gave up 6 bases and J gave up 1 base, with 9 bases separating them. Germline V gene sequence: CDR1 LNHDA, CDR2 SQIVND (reference sequence). CDR3 coding DNA: TGTGCCAGTAGCTCGGACAGGAACACTGAAGCTTTCTTT. Its protein is CASSSDRNTEAFF.

The V and J genes are TRBV12-5 and TRBJ2-2; 9 bases agree with TRBD1. This CDR3 contains 17 residues. Germline CDR1 LGHNT, CDR2 FRNRAP. V gave up 4 bases and J gave up 1 base; unmatched junction bases: 7. CDR3: CASGSGDRALNTGELFF. The DNA for the CDR3 is TGTGCTAGTGGTTCGGGGGACAGGGCCTTGAACACCGGGGAGCTGTTTTTT.

This sequence joins TRBV3-1 (or the pseudogene TRBV3-2) and TRBJ2-7; D is possibly TRBD2 (6 bases). This CDR3 spans 13 amino acids. Trimming shortened V by 3 bases and J by 6 bases, and 12 bases separated the two germline ends. From germline, CDR1 is LGHDT and CDR2 YNNKEL (reference sequence). The chain's CDR3 is CASSQTTRGEQYF. CDR3 nucleotide sequence: TGTGCCAGCAGCCAGACGACTAGGGGCGAGCAGTACTTC.

The V call is TRBV5-1, the J call TRBJ2-6; 9 nucleotides agree with TRBD1. The CDR3 sequence is 17 residues long. The germline gives CDR1 SGHRS, CDR2 YFSETQ. V dropped 3 bases and J dropped 4; count of bases not matched to a gene: 8. The DNA for the CDR3 is TGCGCCAGCAGCTCCGGGACAGGGACGGCAGGGGCCAACGTCCTGACTTTC. Protein sequence: CASSSGTGTAGANVLTF.

This clone was detected only a few times. V gene TRBV10-3 combines with J gene TRBJ2-1, with 11 bases fitting TRBD2. From germline, CDR1 is ENHRY and CDR2 SYGVKD. The V and J ends lost 2 bases and 12 bases, in that order; junction bases with no gene match: 12. The CDR3 sequence is 16 residues long. CDR3 amino acids: CAISEPKALAGGRQFF. CDR3 in DNA: TGTGCCATCAGTGAGCCAAAGGCCCTAGCGGGAGGTCGGCAGTTCTTC.

The rearrangement joins TRBV6-6 to TRBJ1-5, with TRBD1 as a possible D gene (6 bases). CDR1 MNHNY and CDR2 SVGAGI come from the germline V gene (reference sequence). Trimming shortened V by 7 bases and J by 8 bases, and 24 bases separated the two germline ends. The CDR3 runs to 16 residues. The DNA for the CDR3 is TGTGCCAGCACCCTCGGGGTGCGGGGGCGCGTGAAGCCCCAGCATTTT. As protein: CASTLGVRGRVKPQHF.

The gene calls are TRBV5-4 and TRBJ1-3; no clear D. The CDR3 is made up of 14 amino acids. V was cut by 0 bases and J by 3 bases, with 7 bases left in between. Germline V lookup: CDR1 SGHNT, CDR2 YYREEE (reference sequence). The CDR3 sequence: CASSLDSIGNTIYF. CDR3 bases: TGTGCCAGCAGCTTGGACTCTATTGGAAACACCATATATTTT.

V gene TRBV7-9 combines with J gene TRBJ2-7, with TRBD2 matching over 16 bases. The CDR3 is 16 residues long. Germline CDR1 is SEHNR and CDR2 is FQNEAQ (reference sequence). The V gene end was trimmed by 4 bases and the J gene end by 4 bases; junction bases not matched to a gene: 4. The CDR3 loop is CASSSGTSGRAYEQYF. CDR3 DNA: TGTGCCAGCAGCTCAGGGACTAGCGGGAGGGCGTACGAGCAGTACTTC.